The source of this TCR beta chain is a study of T cells in Graves' hyperthyroidism and ophthalmopathy (dated by TCRdb to about 2019). Background for the entire study: To identify distinguishing TCR V-J signatures, a discovery cohort of about 95 patients was used, comprising 40 to 45 with Graves' ophthalmopathy and 57 with stable Graves' hyperthyroidism. An independent validation cohort of 18 to 20 hyperthyroidism patients and more than 15 patients who later progressed to ophthalmopathy tested prospective prediction of ophthalmopathy. For training and testing, the roughly 100 patients in the discovery cohort were randomly divided in a 7:3 ratio. In roughly six Graves' hyperthyroidism patients, the study also compared T-cell repertoires from thyroid tissue with T-cell repertoires from blood. After blood sampling, hyperthyroidism patients were treated with methimazole at a starting dose of 30 mg daily, and ophthalmopathy patients were treated with high-dose intravenous methylprednisolone. The paper describes TCR Vbeta CDR3 sequencing of about 140 peripheral blood samples, made up of roughly 40 ophthalmopathy patients, over 70 hyperthyroidism patients and 17 progressor patients. Paper-wide results and their limitations: In validation, progression to ophthalmopathy was predicted by the model with nearly 71% sensitivity and roughly 76% specificity, a median of 6.5 months before onset. Sample size was not statistically predetermined, and blinding of investigators to group allocation was not performed. A 13 V-J signature model separated ophthalmopathy from stable hyperthyroidism, with approximately 87% sensitivity and 81.08% specificity in cross-validation and 80%/75% in testing. Most expanded thyroid clonotypes (frequency above 0.001) were also detected in blood, suggesting blood repertoires may reflect thyroid immune responses.

The TCR beta CDR3 regions were amplified from RNA transcripts. For the first round of RT-PCR on the TCR CDR3, the HTBI primer set was used together with the Qiagen OneStep RT-PCR kit. The libraries were constructed in a second round of multiplex PCR and then size-selected and purified. Libraries were sequenced paired-end with 100 bp reads on an Illumina HiSeq2000. In the source study's methods: SOAPnuke was used to process the raw data, throwing out any read that contained adapters or uncalled bases, had a mean Phred below 15, or lacked an exact constant-primer or identifier match. COPE v1.2.5 was used to merge high-quality paired reads, and clonotypes were defined as unique nucleotide sequences. MiTCR v1.1 was used to align clonotypes to the IMGT TRBV, TRBD and TRBJ reference segments. Analysis was restricted to V-J combinations with a frequency above 0.0001, which covered roughly 99% of repertoires. The TCS score was defined as F50 (clonal expansion) divided by E x V (chaos), with BLOSUM62-based TCRdist calculated between CDR3 peptides within each V-J. Welch's t-statistics and random forest reduced approximately 520 V-J features to 10 to 15, which were used in a naive Bayes classifier (R e1071). Thyroid-blood repertoire similarity was quantified with the Morisita-Horn index. Starting from the raw public reads, TCRdb applied fastp trimming at Q25, assembled clones with MiXCR and retained in-frame beta chains. Rows with a matching CDR3 protein are joined into one entry that keeps the most common DNA and genes. For this entry, the V and J calls and clone size follow TCRdb and not the study's own pipeline. The sample has 450,000 to 700,000 distinct CDR3 sequences on record, around 46% of them singletons. Of the sample, under 20% is held by the ten largest clones.

Any patient with an uncontrolled infection, another autoimmune disease, pregnancy or lactation was excluded. Clinical symptoms, serum thyroxine and TRAb, thyroid ultrasound, and orbital computed tomography formed the basis for the diagnoses. Total RNA was extracted with Trizol reagent, and quality was checked on an Agilent 2100 Bioanalyzer. This clonotype was found many times. Its specific antigen is unknown. One base away there is no much larger clone; base qualities are not given. Trimming costs V 5 bases and J 0 bases, and their ends lie 13 bases apart. The CDR3 runs 15 amino acids, cysteine and phenylalanine included. Left in the record is the CDR3 DNA by itself, 45 bases read in frame from the first base. CDR1 and CDR2, per the germline V gene, are SGHTA and FQGNSA.

The origin of this receptor is an adult woman with Graves' disease, either hyperthyroidism or ophthalmopathy (not recorded which). Sequenced material: peripheral blood or thyroid tissue (not recorded which). The rearrangement combines TRBV7-2 with TRBJ2-5; the D region possibly corresponds to TRBD1 (6 bases align). This receptor carries the CDR3 CASSPGHLYQETQYF. The DNA sequence is TGTGCCAGCAGCCCGGGACACCTATACCAAGAGACCCAGTACTTC.